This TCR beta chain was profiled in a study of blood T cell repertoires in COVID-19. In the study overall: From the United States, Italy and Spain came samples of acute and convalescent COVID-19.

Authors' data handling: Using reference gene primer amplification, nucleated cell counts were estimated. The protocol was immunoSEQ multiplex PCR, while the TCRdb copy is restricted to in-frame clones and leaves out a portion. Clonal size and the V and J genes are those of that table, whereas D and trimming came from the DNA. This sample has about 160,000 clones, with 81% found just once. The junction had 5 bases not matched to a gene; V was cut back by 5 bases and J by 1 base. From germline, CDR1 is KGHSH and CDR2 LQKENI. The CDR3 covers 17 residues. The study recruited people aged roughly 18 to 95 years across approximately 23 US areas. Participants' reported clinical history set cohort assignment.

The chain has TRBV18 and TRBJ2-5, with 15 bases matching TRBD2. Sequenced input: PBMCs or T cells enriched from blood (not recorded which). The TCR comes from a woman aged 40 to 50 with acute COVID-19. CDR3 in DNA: TGTGCCAGCTCAGGGGGACTAGCGGGAGGTCTCCAAGAGACCCAGTACTTC. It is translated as CASSGGLAGGLQETQYF.